Below, 10 T cell receptor beta chains from the same sample are listed, as sequenced in a study of T cells in Graves' hyperthyroidism and ophthalmopathy. Template material for amplifying TCR beta CDR3 regions consisted of RNA transcripts. Carried out on the TCR CDR3, a first-round RT-PCR used the HTBI primer set. TCRdb recomputed calls from the multiplex PCR reads with MiXCR, one row per CDR3 protein. The profile covers 500,000 to 700,000 distinct CDR3 sequences, with over 15% appearing a single time and about 20% taken by the ten largest. The sample taken for sequencing was blood. These TCRs come from a woman between 18 and 29 years old with Graves' hyperthyroidism.

This clonotype was seen many times. The chain is built from TRBV5-5 and TRBJ1-1; the match to TRBD1 covers 7 bases. Germline V gene lookup returns CDR1 SGHKS and CDR2 YYEKEE (reference sequence). CDR3 size: 15 residues. Trimming cost V 3 bases and J 3 bases; bases outside gene matches: 8. The CDR3 DNA is TGTGCCAGCAGCTCCTCAATAACAGGGGACACTGAAGCTTTCTTT. This codes for CASSSSITGDTEAFF.

This clonotype has a count of ten or more. This sequence joins TRBV7-9 and TRBJ2-5; D tentatively reads TRBD1 or TRBD2 (5 bases each). Germline assignment: CDR1 SEHNR and CDR2 FQNEAQ (reference sequence). Trimming removed 4 bases at V and 0 bases at J, with 15 bases between. The CDR3 totals 16 residues. CDR3 nucleotides: TGTGCCAGCAGCTCTCCCCGGTGGGGACACCAAGAGACCCAGTACTTC. It is translated as CASSSPRWGHQETQYF.

This clonotype was seen only a few times. The rearrangement uses TRBV6-1 and TRBJ2-1; D is uncertain. This CDR3 is 15 amino acids long. Trimming stripped 5 bases from V and 10 bases from J, with 21 bases between. CDR1 is MNHNS, CDR2 SASEGT, per germline. This chain's CDR3 is CASSPGMASPLEQFF. DNA for the CDR3: TGTGCCAGCAGTCCTGGCATGGCATCCCCCCTCGAGCAGTTCTTC.

Only a few counts were recorded for this clonotype. This sequence joins TRBV20-1 and TRBJ2-3; tentative D call: TRBD2 (5 bases). From germline, CDR1 is DFQATT and CDR2 SNEGSKA (reference sequence). Trimming removed 6 bases from V and 0 bases from J, with 13 bases in between. The CDR3 sequence is 14 residues long. The CDR3 bases are TGCAGTGCGGGTCTGGGAGCTAGCACAGATACGCAGTATTTT. Amino acid sequence: CSAGLGASTDTQYF.

There are many counts of this clonotype. The rearrangement joins TRBV5-1 to TRBJ2-1; D unclear. CDR3 length: 15 amino acids. V was cut by 9 bases and J by 0 bases, with 16 bases left in between. From germline, CDR1 is SGHRS and CDR2 YFSETQ. CDR3 amino acids: CATRSNLGSYNEQFF. Here the CDR3 DNA reads TGCGCCACCAGAAGTAATTTGGGCTCCTACAATGAGCAGTTCTTC.

The gene calls are TRBV4-2 and TRBJ2-1; D could derive from TRBD1 or TRBD2 (6 bases each). Looked up from germline, CDR1 is LGHNA and CDR2 is YNFKEQ. V dropped 3 bases and J dropped 4 bases, with 19 bases sitting between them. The CDR3 runs 17 residues. The CDR3 DNA reads TGTGCCAGCAGCCACGTTACCGGGGGCGGGGAGTACAATGAGCAGTTCTTC. As protein: CASSHVTGGGEYNEQFF.

This clonotype has at least ten counts. The chain combines TRBV15 with TRBJ2-1, with 8 bases aligning to TRBD2. From germline, CDR1 is LNHNV and CDR2 YYDKDF (reference sequence). This CDR3 has 14 amino acids. Trimming took 0 bases from V and 12 from J; bases not matched to a gene: 7. The CDR3, as DNA: TGTGCCACCAGCAGAGAAGCGGGGGATACAGGGCAGTTCTTC. Translating it yields CATSREAGDTGQFF.

For this clonotype: It may be a read error: a sequence one base away is much more abundant. The V gene is TRBV7-9, the J gene TRBJ2-5; 9 positions match TRBD1. With the DNA end fitting TRBJ2-1 better, the J assignment may be wrong. CDR1 and CDR2 (germline): SEHNR, FQNEAQ (reference sequence). The CDR3 length is 13 residues. The CDR3: CASSETGGETQFF. CDR3 coding DNA: TGTGCCAGCAGCGAGACAGGGGGGGAGACCCAGTTCTTC.

This clonotype has at least ten counts. V is TRBV2 and J is TRBJ1-2; D gene uncertain. Germline V gene data show CDR1 as SNHLY and CDR2 as FYNNEI. The V gene lost 6 bases and the J gene lost 6 bases, with 11 bases spanning the gap. The CDR3 contains 12 residues. The CDR3 DNA is TGTGCCAGCAGAACAACGGTTAATGGCTACACCTTC. This codes for CASRTTVNGYTF.

This clonotype has at least ten counts. The chain couples TRBV12-3 or TRBV12-4 to TRBJ1-1; D possibly corresponds to TRBD1 (6 bases). CDR3 length: 11 amino acids. V shed 6 bases and J shed 9 bases, with 11 bases lying between them. The CDR3 sequence is CASSVGQKAFF. In DNA, the CDR3 is TGTGCCAGCAGCGTGGGACAAAAAGCTTTCTTT.